This entry lists 28 T cell receptor beta chains sequenced from one sample in a study of blood T cell repertoires in COVID-19. Clones were sequenced by immunoSEQ multiplex PCR, and TCRdb holds only the in-frame ones, with some missing. The sample includes some 150,000 clones, roughly 84% of them seen just once. What was sequenced was peripheral blood. These receptors all stem from a woman aged 55-75 years with acute or convalescent COVID-19.

The rearrangement joins TRBV11-2 to TRBJ2-7, with unresolved D. This CDR3 has 14 residues. Trimming left V 0 bases short and J 2 bases short, with 8 bases between. CDR1 SGHAT and CDR2 FQNNGV come from the germline V gene. The CDR3 is CASSLEALTYEQYF. The CDR3 region has the DNA TGTGCCAGCAGCTTAGAGGCATTAACCTACGAGCAGTACTTC.

The V gene is TRBV12-3 or TRBV12-4, the J gene TRBJ1-1, with a weak D call TRBD1 (5 bases). The CDR3 has 13 residues. Between the trimmed V and J ends, which lost 1 base and 14 bases, there was a span of 17 bases. The CDR3 spells CASSLGIRSGDFF. Written as DNA, the CDR3 is TGTGCCAGCAGTTTAGGTATCAGGAGCGGGGACTTCTTT.

V usage is TRBV3-1 (or the pseudogene TRBV3-2) and J usage is TRBJ1-2, with TRBD1 identical over 7 bases. There are 16 residues in the CDR3. The J segment lost 0 bases and the V segment lost 4 bases, leaving 8 bases of the junction unmatched. CDR1 is LGHDT and CDR2 is YNNKEL in the germline V gene (reference sequence). CDR3 bases: TGTGCCAGCAGCCTTGGACAGGAGTCCGCTAACTATGGCTACACCTTC. Translated, it gives CASSLGQESANYGYTF.

The chain combines TRBV11-3 with TRBJ2-1; TRBD2 aligns across 8 bases. V gave up 0 bases and J gave up 0 bases; unmatched junction bases: 1. This CDR3 region has 16 residues. Looked up from germline, CDR1 is SGHNT and CDR2 is YENEEA. The CDR3 reads CASSLESGSSYNEQFF. CDR3 bases: TGTGCCAGCAGCTTAGAGAGCGGGAGCTCCTACAATGAGCAGTTCTTC.

The chain carries TRBV3-1 (or the pseudogene TRBV3-2) and TRBJ1-2, with D perhaps TRBD1 (5 bases). The V end was cut by 4 bases, the J end by 2 bases, with 14 bases between. This CDR3 region has 15 residues. The germline V gene has CDR1 LGHDT and CDR2 YNNKEL (reference sequence). CDR3 loop: CASSLAPGGNYGYTF. CDR3 bases: TGTGCCAGCAGCCTAGCCCCTGGGGGGAACTATGGCTACACCTTC.

The genes are TRBV10-3 and TRBJ1-2; 7 nucleotides agree with TRBD1. CDR1 and CDR2 (germline): ENHRY, SYGVKD. The CDR3 has 12 amino acids. Losses at the gene ends were 6 bases for V and 8 bases for J; bases not matched to a gene: 6. In nucleotides, the CDR3 is TGTGCCATCAGCCTAAACAGGGGAGGCTACACCTTC. It translates to CAISLNRGGYTF.

The gene calls are TRBV9 and TRBJ2-7; a possible D gene is TRBD2 (5 bases). This CDR3 has 13 residues. Germline CDR1 and CDR2: SGDLS and YYNGEE. V was cut by 3 bases and J by 3 bases, with 10 bases left in between. The DNA of the CDR3 is TGTGCCAGCAGCGGAAGGACTGGCTACGAGCAGTACTTC. This sequence encodes CASSGRTGYEQYF.

The CDR3 coding sequence is TGTGCCAGCAGCAGGGGACAGGGAGGGTTGGGAAACACCATATATTTT. Amino acids: CASSRGQGGLGNTIYF. The V and J genes are TRBV21-1 and TRBJ1-3; the table gives TRBD1 as D, unverified against the DNA. TRBV21-1 counts as a pseudogene. The CDR3 has 16 residues.

This clone was seen a handful of times. This chain uses TRBV19 with TRBJ2-1; TRBD1 might be the D (6 bases). The ends were cut back, 5 bases at V and 6 bases at J, with 11 bases in the middle. Germline V gene lookup returns CDR1 LNHDA and CDR2 SQIVND (reference sequence). The CDR3 is 13 amino acids. CDR3: CASSPRDTNEQFF. DNA of the CDR3: TGTGCCAGTAGTCCCCGGGACACCAATGAGCAGTTCTTC.

In its sample, this clone was seen a few times. The genes are TRBV27 and TRBJ1-2; D unresolved. This CDR3 has 14 residues. With 3 bases removed from V and 8 bases from J, the gap between germline ends came to 16 bases. From germline, CDR1 is MNHEY and CDR2 SMNVEV (reference sequence). The CDR3 spells CASSFLMDSRGYTF. CDR3 nucleotides: TGTGCCAGCAGTTTCCTTATGGACTCGAGGGGCTACACCTTC.

The rearrangement uses TRBV7-9 and TRBJ1-2; D not certain. Per the germline V gene, CDR1 is SEHNR and CDR2 is FQNEAQ (reference sequence). V was shortened by 1 base and J by 2 bases, with 8 bases between the two germline ends. The CDR3 runs to 14 residues. The CDR3 nucleotides read TGTGCCAGCAGCTTAGATGGCGGAAACTATGGCTACACCTTC. This sequence encodes CASSLDGGNYGYTF. Complete variable domain (other parts from reference TRBV7-9 and TRBJ1-2): DTGVSQNPRHKITKRGQNVTFRCDPISEHNRLYWYRQTLGQGPEFLTYFQNEAQLEKSRLLSDRFSAERPKGSFSTLEIQRTEQGDSAMYLCASSLDGGNYGYTFGSGTRLTVV.

The chain uses TRBV30 and TRBJ2-1, with 7 bases aligning to TRBD2. This CDR3 comprises 16 residues. V shed 3 bases and J 9 bases; nucleotides not matched to a gene: 17. Per the germline V gene, CDR1 is GTSNPN and CDR2 is SVGIG (reference sequence). The CDR3 sequence is CAWRERGLGVSGEQFF. CDR3 DNA: TGTGCCTGGAGGGAAAGAGGACTAGGGGTGTCTGGTGAGCAGTTCTTC.

The chain recombines TRBV30 with TRBJ1-2; 8 bases align to TRBD1. This CDR3 has 13 residues. Germline CDR1 is GTSNPN and CDR2 is SVGIG (reference sequence). J was trimmed by 4 bases and V by 2 bases; bases with no gene match: 3. In nucleotides, the CDR3 is TGTGCCTGGAGTAGGGACAGGCCCTATGGCTACACCTTC. It codes for CAWSRDRPYGYTF.

V usage is TRBV9 and J usage is TRBJ1-3, with a tentative D call TRBD1 (5 bases). The CDR3 has 14 residues. Germline values: CDR1 SGDLS, CDR2 YYNGEE. The V and J ends lost 0 bases and 6 bases respectively, with 10 bases between them. The chain's CDR3 is CASSVDQGTNTIYF. The CDR3 bases are TGTGCCAGCAGCGTAGACCAGGGTACAAACACCATATATTTT.

The V call is TRBV27, the J call TRBJ1-5; 7 bases agree with TRBD1. The V gene end was trimmed by 5 bases and the J gene end by 5 bases; junction bases not matched to a gene: 3. Germline lookup yields CDR1 MNHEY and CDR2 SMNVEV (reference sequence). There are 13 residues in the CDR3. In DNA form, the CDR3 reads TGTGCCAGCAGTCCCGACAGGGATCAGCCCCAGCATTTT. It translates to CASSPDRDQPQHF.

V usage is TRBV19 and J usage is TRBJ1-1; D gene ambiguous. Trimming pared 1 base from V and 5 bases from J, leaving 14 bases between. Germline V gene sequence: CDR1 LNHDA, CDR2 SQIVND (reference sequence). The CDR3 spans 15 residues. CDR3 sequence: CASSIVGSRGTEAFF. The CDR3 bases are TGTGCCAGTAGTATAGTAGGATCCCGAGGAACTGAAGCTTTCTTT. Drawing the rest from reference TRBV19 and TRBJ1-1, the complete variable domain is DGGITQSPKYLFRKEGQNVTLSCEQNLNHDAMYWYRQDPGQGLRLIYYSQIVNDFQKGDIAEGYSVSREKKESFPLTVTSAQKNPTAFYLCASSIVGSRGTEAFFGQGTRLTVV.

This clone is medium-sized (0.01 to 0.1%). The V and J genes are TRBV11-2 and TRBJ2-7, with a possible D match to TRBD2 (5 bases). CDR1 is SGHAT, CDR2 FQNNGV, per germline. This CDR3 is 13 amino acids long. V was clipped by 2 bases and J by 4 bases, with 9 bases between them. The CDR3 DNA follows: TGTGCCAGCAGCTTATCCGGGGAATACGAGCAGTACTTC. Protein sequence: CASSLSGEYEQYF.

The gene calls are TRBV30 and TRBJ2-1, with TRBD2 identical over 7 bases. The length of the CDR3 is 15 residues. V shed 3 bases and J 5 bases; nucleotides not matched to a gene: 10. The germline CDR1 and CDR2 sequences are GTSNPN and SVGIG (reference sequence). The CDR3 sequence is CAWRGGLAANNEQFF. The CDR3 DNA is TGTGCCTGGAGGGGGGGTCTAGCGGCTAACAATGAGCAGTTCTTC.

This chain links TRBV7-3 with TRBJ2-7; possibly TRBD2 for D (5 bases). CDR3 size: 15 residues. CDR1 SGHTA and CDR2 FQGTGA come from the germline V gene. V gave up 1 base and J gave up 5 bases, with 15 bases separating them. The CDR3 region has the DNA TGTGCCAGCAGCTTAATCGGAGCCGCCGGGGACGAGCAGTACTTC. Translated: CASSLIGAAGDEQYF.

The DNA for the CDR3 is TGTGCCAGCAGTTTTAGTTCTAATGAGCAGTTCTTC. Encoded protein: CASSFSSNEQFF. The chain joins TRBV28 to TRBJ2-1; D unclear. With 3 bases removed from V and 7 bases from J, the gap between germline ends came to 7 bases. The CDR3 extends over 12 amino acids. The germline V gene has CDR1 MDHEN and CDR2 SYDVKM.

The chain uses TRBV24-1 and TRBJ2-3; TRBD2 matches at 8 bases. CDR3 length equals 15 residues. Germline V gives CDR1 KGHDR, CDR2 SFDVKD. V lost 5 bases to trimming and J lost 4 bases; unmatched junction nucleotides: 7. The DNA of the CDR3 is TGTGCCACCAGTGGGGGAGCGGGAGTCTCAGATACGCAGTATTTT. Its protein product is CATSGGAGVSDTQYF.

The chain employs TRBV30 and TRBJ2-7, with D unclear. The CDR3 consists of 14 residues. Trimming took off 2 bases at V and 2 bases at J, with 13 bases between the two ends. Germline CDR1 reads GTSNPN; CDR2 reads SVGIG (reference sequence). The CDR3 nucleotides are TGTGCCTGGAGTCTGCGATCCCACCCCTACGAGCAGTACTTC. Its translation: CAWSLRSHPYEQYF.

This sequence joins TRBV29-1 and TRBJ2-6; 8 bases are a match to TRBD2. The CDR3 is made up of 17 amino acids. V shed 6 bases and J 3 bases; nucleotides not matched to a gene: 13. CDR1 is SQVTM, CDR2 ANQGSEA, per germline. Here the CDR3 reads CSVADLTGGFGANVLTF. CDR3 DNA: TGCAGCGTGGCAGACCTCACGGGGGGGTTTGGGGCCAACGTCCTGACTTTC.

The V and J genes are TRBV6-5 and TRBJ1-2; D is uncertain. The length of the CDR3 is 12 residues. Germline V gene sequence: CDR1 MNHEY, CDR2 SVGAGI. Trimming left V 4 bases short and J 8 bases short, with 11 bases between. CDR3: CASSFRAGGYTF. For the CDR3, the DNA is TGTGCCAGCAGTTTTCGGGCGGGGGGCTACACCTTC.

The chain employs TRBV7-2 and TRBJ2-3; tentative D call: TRBD2 (6 bases). Germline CDR1 is SGHTA and CDR2 is FQGNSA. This CDR3 has 16 residues. Trimming took off 1 base at V and 0 bases at J, with 11 bases between the two ends. This CDR3 reads CASSLGWGTSTDTQYF. Here the CDR3 DNA reads TGTGCCAGCAGCTTAGGTTGGGGGACTAGCACAGATACGCAGTATTTT.

The chain joins TRBV19 to TRBJ1-2; 7 nucleotides match TRBD1. The V segment lost 6 bases and the J segment 0 bases; nucleotides outside the gene matches: 7. The CDR3 length is 15 residues. Germline V lookup: CDR1 LNHDA, CDR2 SQIVND (reference sequence). The CDR3 DNA reads TGTGCCAGTAGGACACAACAGGGGCCTAACTATGGCTACACCTTC. It translates to CASRTQQGPNYGYTF.

The J gene is TRBJ2-1, the V gene TRBV2, with TRBD1 identical over 9 bases. V dropped 6 bases and J dropped 7; count of bases not matched to a gene: 10. The germline gives CDR1 SNHLY, CDR2 FYNNEI. The CDR3 extends over 15 amino acids. The CDR3: CASSRDRGWVNEQFF. The CDR3 DNA follows: TGTGCCAGCAGCCGAGACAGGGGGTGGGTGAATGAGCAGTTCTTC.

The chain couples TRBV7-9 to TRBJ2-1, with D tentatively TRBD2 (5 bases). This CDR3 comprises 17 residues. Germline CDR1 and CDR2: SEHNR and FQNEAQ (reference sequence). V lost 1 base and J 0 bases, leaving 13 bases between the germline ends. CDR3 DNA: TGTGCCAGCAGCTTAGACGGGAACCCAATCTCCTACAATGAGCAGTTCTTC. Its translation is CASSLDGNPISYNEQFF.